Below, 25 T cell receptor beta chains from the same sample are listed, as sequenced in a study of cytomegalovirus exposure and HLA in healthy donors. Libraries were prepared by immunoSEQ multiplex PCR; TCRdb keeps only in-frame clonotypes and omits some of them. The sample consists of about 340,000 clones, roughly 88% of them appearing once. The sample taken for sequencing was PBMCs. The receptors derive from a woman under 30 in good health and CMV-seronegative.

The rearrangement links TRBV11-1 to TRBJ2-7; TRBD2 is a possible D gene (6 bases). The CDR3 runs 14 residues. Trimming cost V 5 bases and J 4 bases, with 15 bases left between them. Germline lookup yields CDR1 SGHAT and CDR2 FQDESV (reference sequence). CDR3 region: CASSPLGGTYEQYF. In DNA form, the CDR3 reads TGTGCCAGCAGCCCCCTCGGTGGGACTTACGAGCAGTACTTC.

This chain connects TRBV7-9 to TRBJ2-5; 8 bases line up with TRBD2. CDR3 length: 16 amino acids. V shed 6 bases and J 6 bases; nucleotides not matched to a gene: 15. Germline-derived CDR1 and CDR2 are SEHNR and FQNEAQ (reference sequence). CDR3 protein: CASSPNILSGSQTQYF. CDR3 nucleotide sequence: TGTGCCAGCAGTCCAAACATCCTCAGCGGGAGTCAGACCCAGTACTTC.

The chain's CDR3 is CASSSQGWEQYF. DNA for the CDR3: TGTGCCAGCAGCTCCCAGGGATGGGAGCAGTACTTC. J is TRBJ2-7 and V is TRBV7-9; perhaps TRBD1 as D (5 bases). Trimming took off 4 bases at V and 7 bases at J, with 11 bases between the two ends. The CDR3 is 12 amino acids. Germline values: CDR1 SEHNR, CDR2 FQNEAQ (reference sequence).

The rearrangement links TRBV10-1 to TRBJ2-7; possibly TRBD1 for D (6 bases). Germline V gene lookup returns CDR1 WNHNN and CDR2 SYGVQD (reference sequence). The V and J ends lost 9 bases and 3 bases respectively, with 27 bases between them. The CDR3 spans 17 residues. CDR3 residues: CASPGVLYRQVHYEQYF. CDR3 nucleotides: TGCGCCAGTCCTGGGGTGCTCTATAGACAGGTCCACTACGAGCAGTACTTC.

The chain has TRBV28 and TRBJ1-5; possible D gene TRBD1, 5 bases. Germline V lookup: CDR1 MDHEN, CDR2 SYDVKM. CDR3 size: 19 residues. Deletions cut 1 base from V and 4 bases from J, with 23 bases between. The CDR3 spells CASSLLGRWGREENQPQHF. The CDR3 DNA follows: TGTGCCAGCAGTTTATTGGGTAGGTGGGGCAGGGAGGAGAATCAGCCCCAGCATTTT.

This rearrangement joins TRBV6-1 to TRBJ1-5, with unresolved D. Trimming took 3 bases from V and 3 from J, leaving 6 bases between them. Germline V gene lookup returns CDR1 MNHNS and CDR2 SASEGT. The CDR3 is 13 residues long. The CDR3 reads CASSERLNQPQHF. In DNA form, the CDR3 reads TGTGCCAGCAGTGAGAGGCTCAATCAGCCCCAGCATTTT.

The chain combines TRBV6-6 with TRBJ2-2; D possibly uses TRBD1 or TRBD2 (6 bases each). The germline V gene encodes CDR1 MNHNY and CDR2 SVGAGI (reference sequence). This CDR3 has 14 amino acids. Trimming took 10 bases from V and 3 from J, leaving 15 bases between them. The CDR3, as DNA: TGTGCCATCAGGGGCGGGGCTGACACCGGGGAGCTGTTTTTT. It codes for CAIRGGADTGELFF.

The chain couples TRBV4-3 to TRBJ2-3, with 8 nucleotides matching TRBD2. Trimming cost V 0 bases and J 5 bases; bases outside gene matches: 10. Germline V gives CDR1 LGHNA, CDR2 YSLEER. This CDR3 spans 17 amino acids. The CDR3 reads CASSQDWGGRSGDTQYF. CDR3 DNA sequence: TGCGCCAGCAGCCAAGACTGGGGCGGGAGGTCCGGAGATACGCAGTATTTT.

CDR3 in amino acids: CASSIQGAETEAFF. The CDR3 DNA sequence: TGTGCCAGCAGCATACAGGGGGCTGAAACTGAAGCTTTCTTT. The V and J genes are TRBV28 and TRBJ1-1; 9 nucleotides match TRBD1. After removal of 6 bases from V and 5 bases from J, the junction contained 7 bases not matched to a gene. This CDR3 spans 14 amino acids. Germline CDR1 reads MDHEN; CDR2 reads SYDVKM.

The rearrangement uses TRBV6-5 and TRBJ2-7; D gene unclear. Trimming cost V 0 bases and J 4 bases, with 7 bases left between them. The CDR3 contains 13 residues. Germline V lookup: CDR1 MNHEY, CDR2 SVGAGI. DNA of the CDR3: TGTGCCAGCAGTTACTCTTTGGAGTACGAGCAGTACTTC. Protein sequence: CASSYSLEYEQYF.

The J gene is TRBJ2-3, the V gene TRBV11-2, with D uncertain. V dropped 1 base and J dropped 1 base, with 6 bases sitting between them. The germline gives CDR1 SGHAT, CDR2 FQNNGV. The CDR3 has 14 amino acids. The CDR3 loop reads CASSLGQGTDTQYF. CDR3 nucleotide sequence: TGTGCCAGCAGCTTAGGGCAGGGCACAGATACGCAGTATTTT. Supplemented by reference TRBV11-2 and TRBJ2-3, the full variable domain reads EAGVAQSPRYKIIEKRQSVAFWCNPISGHATLYWYQQILGQGPKLLIQFQNNGVVDDSQLPKDRFSAERLKGVDSTLKIQPAKLEDSAVYLCASSLGQGTDTQYFGPGTRLTVL.

As DNA, the CDR3 is TGTGCCAGCAGCTCTAAACAGGGGGTGGGCTACGAGCAGTACTTC. It is translated as CASSSKQGVGYEQYF. The gene calls are TRBV7-2 and TRBJ2-7, with TRBD1 matching 8 bases. The CDR3 has 15 amino acids. The J segment lost 3 bases and the V segment lost 4 bases, leaving 8 bases of the junction unmatched. The germline V gene encodes CDR1 SGHTA and CDR2 FQGNSA. Looking up the rest from reference TRBV7-2 and TRBJ2-7 gives the full variable domain: GAGVSQSPSNKVTEKGKDVELRCDPISGHTALYWYRQSLGQGLEFLIYFQGNSAPDKSGLPSDRFSAERTGGSVSTLTIQRTQQEDSAVYLCASSSKQGVGYEQYFGPGTRLTVT.

This clone was recorded only once. J is TRBJ1-2 and V is TRBV21-1; the tabulated D call, TRBD1, remains unverified against the DNA. TRBV21-1 is termed a pseudogene. The CDR3 spans 12 residues. The CDR3 spells CASRTSNYGYTF. The CDR3 nucleotides are TGTGCCAGCAGAACATCTAACTATGGCTACACCTTC.

V and J are TRBV10-3 and TRBJ2-7; 12 bases are a match to TRBD2. After removal of 6 bases from V and 4 bases from J, the junction contained 7 bases not matched to a gene. The CDR3 is 15 residues long. Germline CDR1 reads ENHRY; CDR2 reads SYGVKD. The CDR3 region has the DNA TGTGCCATCAGATCGACTAGCGGGAGTCTGTACGAGCAGTACTTC. This translates into CAIRSTSGSLYEQYF.

The chain employs TRBV4-3 and TRBJ2-3; TRBD2 agrees at 11 bases. The CDR3 consists of 16 residues. V lost 8 bases and J lost 5; bases outside the gene matches: 12. Germline V lookup: CDR1 LGHNA, CDR2 YSLEER. The CDR3 sequence is CASVSLAGGPRDTQYF. The CDR3 DNA is TGCGCCAGCGTTTCTCTAGCGGGAGGCCCCAGAGATACGCAGTATTTT.

V and J are TRBV18 and TRBJ2-7; 7 bases map to TRBD2. The CDR3 runs to 14 residues. CDR1 and CDR2 from the germline V gene are KGHSH and LQKENI. Losses at the gene ends were 3 bases for V and 4 bases for J; bases not matched to a gene: 6. CDR3 amino acids: CASSPSAGEYEQYF. In nucleotides, the CDR3 is TGTGCCAGCTCACCCTCCGCGGGGGAATACGAGCAGTACTTC.

This clone appeared a few times. The chain recombines TRBV15 with TRBJ1-1, with D perhaps TRBD1 (6 bases). From germline, CDR1 is LNHNV and CDR2 YYDKDF (reference sequence). The germline V and J ends were trimmed by 5 bases and 7 bases, with 20 bases remaining between them. The CDR3 is made up of 15 amino acids. The CDR3 sequence is CATSGPETGGSEAFF. The CDR3 nucleotides are TGTGCCACCAGCGGACCAGAGACAGGCGGAAGTGAAGCTTTCTTT. The full variable domain, its missing parts supplied by reference TRBV15 and TRBJ1-1, is DAMVIQNPRYQVTQFGKPVTLSCSQTLNHNVMYWYQQKSSQAPKLLFHYYDKDFNNEADTPDNFQSRRPNTSFCFLDIRSPGLGDTAMYLCATSGPETGGSEAFFGQGTRLTVV.

This clone appeared a single time. The J gene is TRBJ2-1, the V gene TRBV7-2; D perhaps matches TRBD2 (6 bases). V was shortened by 0 bases and J by 8 bases, with 14 bases between the two germline ends. The CDR3 length is 15 residues. Germline V gives CDR1 SGHTA, CDR2 FQGNSA. This chain's CDR3 is CASSLAPGRRDEQFF. In nucleotides, the CDR3 is TGTGCCAGCAGCTTAGCGCCGGGGAGGCGCGATGAGCAGTTCTTC. The full variable domain, in which reference TRBV7-2 and TRBJ2-1 provide the parts outside the CDR3, is GAGVSQSPSNKVTEKGKDVELRCDPISGHTALYWYRQSLGQGLEFLIYFQGNSAPDKSGLPSDRFSAERTGGSVSTLTIQRTQQEDSAVYLCASSLAPGRRDEQFFGPGTRLTVL.

The chain is built from TRBV18 and TRBJ2-7; 8 nucleotides agree with TRBD2. Germline V gene lookup returns CDR1 KGHSH and CDR2 LQKENI. This CDR3 is 16 amino acids long. Trimming removed 3 bases from V and 0 bases from J; junction bases left unmatched: 7. The DNA for the CDR3 is TGTGCCAGCTCACCCTTCAGCGGGGGAAACTCCTACGAGCAGTACTTC. This codes for CASSPFSGGNSYEQYF. Variable domain in full (rest from reference TRBV18 and TRBJ2-7): NAGVMQNPRHLVRRRGQEARLRCSPMKGHSHVYWYRQLPEEGLKFMVYLQKENIIDESGMPKERFSAEFPKEGPSILRIQQVVRGDSAAYFCASSPFSGGNSYEQYFGPGTRLTVT.

The chain uses TRBV20-1 and TRBJ1-2; tentative D call: TRBD1 (5 bases). Germline V gene data show CDR1 as DFQATT and CDR2 as SNEGSKA (reference sequence). Deletions cut 6 bases from V and 7 bases from J, with 12 bases between. The CDR3 runs 11 residues. The CDR3 protein is CSAKMGGGYTF. The CDR3 DNA reads as TGCAGTGCCAAGATGGGGGGTGGCTACACCTTC.

V and J are TRBV5-1 and TRBJ1-2, with 9 bases identical to TRBD1. This CDR3 spans 17 amino acids. Looked up from germline, CDR1 is SGHRS and CDR2 is YFSETQ. After removal of 3 bases from V and 5 bases from J, the junction contained 14 bases not matched to a gene. DNA for the CDR3: TGCGCCAGCAGCTCCCTGTATCCGGGACAGGGATTTTATGGCTACACCTTC. As protein: CASSSLYPGQGFYGYTF.

V gene TRBV27 combines with J gene TRBJ1-1, with 10 bases identical to TRBD1. Per the germline V gene, CDR1 is MNHEY and CDR2 is SMNVEV (reference sequence). After removal of 2 bases from V and 1 base from J, the junction contained 1 base not matched to a gene. The CDR3 is 15 residues long. CDR3 nucleotide sequence: TGTGCCAGCAGTTTAGGGACAGGGGCGAACACTGAAGCTTTCTTT. Protein sequence: CASSLGTGANTEAFF.

This rearrangement joins TRBV2 to TRBJ2-1; the match to TRBD1 covers 9 bases. CDR3 length equals 15 residues. The junction had 6 bases not matched to a gene; V was cut back by 5 bases and J by 4 bases. The germline V gene encodes CDR1 SNHLY and CDR2 FYNNEI. CDR3 DNA: TGTGCCAGCAGTCCAGGACAGGGGAAGTACAATGAGCAGTTCTTC. This codes for CASSPGQGKYNEQFF.

The gene calls are TRBV6-5 and TRBJ2-3, with 7 bases matching TRBD2. Germline-derived CDR1 and CDR2 are MNHEY and SVGAGI. With 9 bases clipped from V and 4 bases from J, the junction kept 10 bases outside the gene matches. The CDR3 has 14 residues. The CDR3 reads CASKRGEGSDTQYF. The CDR3 DNA follows: TGTGCCAGTAAACGGGGGGAGGGCTCAGATACGCAGTATTTT.

V gene TRBV7-8 combines with J gene TRBJ2-3, with 12 bases fitting TRBD2. The CDR3 runs 17 residues. Trimming removed 5 bases from V and 4 bases from J; junction bases left unmatched: 10. The germline V gene encodes CDR1 SGHVS and CDR2 FQNEAQ. The chain's CDR3 is CASSPRLAGDESDTQYF. CDR3 coding DNA: TGTGCCAGCAGCCCCCGACTAGCGGGAGATGAATCAGATACGCAGTATTTT.